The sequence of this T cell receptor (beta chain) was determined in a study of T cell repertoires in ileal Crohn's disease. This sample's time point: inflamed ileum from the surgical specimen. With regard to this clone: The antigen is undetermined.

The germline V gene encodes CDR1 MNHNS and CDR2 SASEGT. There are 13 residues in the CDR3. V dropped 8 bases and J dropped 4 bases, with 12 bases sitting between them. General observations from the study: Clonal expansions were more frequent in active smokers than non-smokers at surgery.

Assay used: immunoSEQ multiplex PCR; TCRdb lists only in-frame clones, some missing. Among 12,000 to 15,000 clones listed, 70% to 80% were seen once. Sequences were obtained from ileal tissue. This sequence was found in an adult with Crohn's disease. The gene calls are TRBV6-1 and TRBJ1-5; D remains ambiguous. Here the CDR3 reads CASAISLNQPQHF. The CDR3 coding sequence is TGTGCCAGCGCTATCAGCCTGAATCAGCCCCAGCATTTT.